This TCR beta chain was captured by sequencing in a study of human T cells and chemical hapten exposure. Study-wide background: Alopecia areata, totalis or universalis affected patients, mainly female. Study-level results: With DPC sensitization, TCRs exceeding 1 in 1000 frequency showed no change. The count of PT1 expanded TCRs correlated positively with patch test score.

The time point is: pre-sensitization, week 0. Treatment in this sample: therapeutic diphenylcyclopropenone sensitization with weekly scalp DPC. Ahead of applying each patch test, blood was sampled. Looked up from germline, CDR1 is ENHRY and CDR2 is SYGVKD. V lost 0 bases, J lost 4 bases, and 5 bases lay in between. There are 13 residues in the CDR3. TCRdb recomputed calls from the RACE reads with MiXCR, one row per CDR3 protein. The sample has more than 250,000 distinct CDR3 sequences; around 7% are singletons. A remark on this clonotype: What it binds is not known.

The V call is TRBV10-3, the J call TRBJ2-3, with D uncertain. This receptor was identified in a young man with alopecia areata. Some clones in this sample may be carry-over from other donors' samples. The material was whole blood, obtained in connection with sensitization to the hapten diphenylcyclopropenone (DPC). Here the CDR3 reads CAISESTADTQYF. The CDR3 nucleotides read TGTGCCATCAGTGAGTCGACCGCAGATACGCAGTATTTT.